A single sample gave rise to the 28 T cell receptor beta chains below, sequenced in a study of Graves' ophthalmopathy and Graves' hyperthyroidism. The authors amplified TCR beta CDR3 regions from RNA transcripts. Investigators did first-round RT-PCR with HTBI primers, then second-round multiplex PCR. TCRdb ran MiXCR on the multiplex PCR reads and lists one entry per CDR3 protein. The data contain some 1.1 million distinct CDR3 sequences, about two fifths of them seen just once; the ten biggest clones take up over 8.5%. Sample: peripheral blood or thyroid tissue (not recorded which). The receptors stem from an adult man with Graves' hyperthyroidism.

V and J are TRBV19 and TRBJ1-1; unclear D gene. The CDR3 totals 14 residues. The ends were cut back, 5 bases at V and 6 bases at J, with 16 bases in the middle. Germline loops: CDR1 LNHDA, CDR2 SQIVND (reference sequence). The CDR3 nucleotides are TGTGCCAGTAGTTTTTCTGGAAGTTATGCTGAAGCTTTCTTT. Protein sequence: CASSFSGSYAEAFF. The full variable domain, completed using reference TRBV19 and TRBJ1-1, is DGGITQSPKYLFRKEGQNVTLSCEQNLNHDAMYWYRQDPGQGLRLIYYSQIVNDFQKGDIAEGYSVSREKKESFPLTVTSAQKNPTAFYLCASSFSGSYAEAFFGQGTRLTVV.

The table lists this clonotype with a count of one. The V and J genes are TRBV10-3 and TRBJ2-5, with D possibly TRBD2 on 6 matching bases. The V gene lost 0 bases and the J gene lost 5 bases, with 16 bases spanning the gap. CDR1 and CDR2 (germline): ENHRY, SYGVKD. This CDR3 contains 16 residues. The CDR3 here is CAISESSTGGVETQYF. In DNA, the CDR3 is TGTGCCATCAGTGAGTCGTCGACCGGCGGGGTTGAGACCCAGTACTTC.

This clonotype was detected many times. The chain recombines TRBV20-1 with TRBJ2-5, with a weak D call TRBD2 (6 bases). Germline V gene sequence: CDR1 DFQATT, CDR2 SNEGSKA (reference sequence). The CDR3 totals 14 residues. V was shortened by 6 bases and J by 3 bases, with 17 bases between the two germline ends. CDR3 protein: CSAGGTPREETQYF. The CDR3 DNA is TGCAGTGCGGGCGGGACCCCGAGGGAAGAGACCCAGTACTTC.

Many counts were recorded for this clonotype. The chain recombines TRBV5-1 with TRBJ1-1; possible D gene TRBD1, 6 bases. Germline V gives CDR1 SGHRS, CDR2 YFSETQ. V was cut by 6 bases and J by 7 bases, with 16 bases left in between. The CDR3 extends over 13 amino acids. CDR3 protein: CASNPPGTYEAFF. CDR3 DNA: TGCGCCAGCAATCCCCCGGGGACATATGAAGCTTTCTTT.

This clonotype showed up many times. The J gene is TRBJ2-2, the V gene TRBV15; D might be TRBD1 (6 bases). Trimming shortened V by 5 bases and J by 7 bases, and 11 bases separated the two germline ends. The CDR3 is 13 amino acids. CDR1 LNHNV and CDR2 YYDKDF come from the germline V gene (reference sequence). The CDR3 DNA follows: TGTGCCACCAGCGGGCGAGGGGGCGGGGAGCTGTTTTTT. Translation: CATSGRGGGELFF.

Written as DNA, the CDR3 is TGTGCCAGCAGCGTAGAGGCGCGGGGGATACAAGAGACCCAGCATTTT. Protein: CASSVEARGIQETQHF. The rearrangement links TRBV9 to TRBJ1-5, with D maybe TRBD1 (5 bases). There are 16 residues in the CDR3. V shed 0 bases and J shed 11 bases, with 21 bases lying between them. CDR1 SGDLS and CDR2 YYNGEE come from the germline V gene.

With regard to this clonotype: One end of the junction is discordant with germline, which a read error may explain. V gene TRBV14 combines with J gene TRBJ2-7; TRBD1 might be the D (6 bases). CDR1 SGHDN and CDR2 FVKESK come from the germline V gene. The CDR3 runs to 13 residues. The CDR3 coding sequence is TGTGCCAGCAGCCAAGAAAGTGGGGGCGGGCAGAACTTC. This sequence encodes CASSQESGGGQNF.

This clonotype was counted at least ten times. The rearrangement links TRBV7-9 to TRBJ1-1; 7 bases map to TRBD1. After removal of 5 bases from V and 0 bases from J, the junction contained 6 bases not matched to a gene. Germline loops: CDR1 SEHNR, CDR2 FQNEAQ (reference sequence). CDR3 length equals 15 residues. CDR3 DNA: TGTGCCAGCAGCCCAGGGGGACTGATGAACACTGAAGCTTTCTTT. Its protein product is CASSPGGLMNTEAFF.

There are many counts of this clonotype. J is TRBJ2-7 and V is TRBV14; TRBD1 agrees at 8 bases. CDR3 length equals 15 residues. J gave up 7 bases and V 0 bases, and 8 bases lay outside the gene matches. Germline lookup yields CDR1 SGHDN and CDR2 FVKESK. CDR3 residues: CASSQDWTGRQEQYF. The CDR3 bases are TGTGCCAGCAGCCAAGATTGGACAGGGAGGCAAGAGCAGTACTTC.

This clonotype has a count of ten or more. V gene TRBV15 combines with J gene TRBJ2-7, with 7 nucleotides matching TRBD2. There are 17 residues in the CDR3. Per germline, CDR1 LNHNV and CDR2 YYDKDF (reference sequence). Trimming took 0 bases from V and 3 from J; bases not matched to a gene: 11. In nucleotides, the CDR3 is TGTGCCACCAGCAGAGATCCCCTCGGGGGGTCTTTCTACGAGCAGTACTTC. Translation gives CATSRDPLGGSFYEQYF.

The sample holds many counts of this clonotype. The CDR3 sequence: CAISDKYVGQPSEAFF. The CDR3 region has the DNA TGTGCCATCAGTGATAAGTACGTAGGACAACCCAGTGAAGCTTTCTTT. The V gene is TRBV10-3, the J gene TRBJ1-1, with D perhaps TRBD1 (5 bases). The CDR3 extends over 16 amino acids. V was clipped by 3 bases and J by 7 bases, with 21 bases between them. Germline assignment: CDR1 ENHRY and CDR2 SYGVKD.

The chain joins TRBV29-1 to TRBJ2-5; D might be TRBD2 (5 bases). The CDR3 is 13 amino acids. Germline V gene lookup returns CDR1 SQVTM and CDR2 ANQGSEA. Trimming removed 8 bases from V and 4 bases from J, with 17 bases in between. CDR3 loop: CSLVPGIGETQYF. The CDR3, as DNA: TGCAGCTTAGTGCCCGGGATCGGAGAGACCCAGTACTTC.

This clonotype showed up just a few times. The V gene is TRBV15, the J gene TRBJ2-5; a weak D match, TRBD2 (6 bases). Germline V CDR1 and CDR2: LNHNV, YYDKDF (reference sequence). The ends were cut back, 3 bases at V and 2 bases at J, with 13 bases in the middle. The CDR3 sequence is 15 residues long. Here the CDR3 DNA reads TGTGCCACCAGCAGGACCTTAGCGGAACAAGAGACCCAGTACTTC. As protein: CATSRTLAEQETQYF.

The gene calls are TRBV6-5 and TRBJ2-6; TRBD2 matches at 8 bases. The CDR3 length is 15 residues. Germline V gene lookup returns CDR1 MNHEY and CDR2 SVGAGI. CDR3 region: CPVLSGGRRANVLTF. The DNA of the CDR3 is TGTCCCGTATTGTCGGGGGGGCGGAGGGCCAACGTCCTGACTTTC.

This clonotype appeared many times. The chain links TRBV20-1 to TRBJ2-7; no definite D call. The germline gives CDR1 DFQATT, CDR2 SNEGSKA (reference sequence). Trimming took off 3 bases at V and 3 bases at J, with 12 bases between the two ends. This CDR3 comprises 13 residues. The CDR3 loop is CSASRSGVYEQYF. The CDR3 nucleotides read TGCAGTGCTAGTAGGTCAGGAGTCTACGAGCAGTACTTC.

The rearrangement joins TRBV20-1 to TRBJ1-3; possible D gene TRBD1, 5 bases. Germline V gene sequence: CDR1 DFQATT, CDR2 SNEGSKA (reference sequence). V shed 1 base and J shed 0 bases, with 10 bases lying between them. The CDR3 spans 15 residues. Here the CDR3 reads CSARAGTDSGNTIYF. The CDR3 nucleotides read TGCAGTGCTAGAGCCGGGACGGACTCTGGAAACACCATATATTTT.

This chain uses TRBV20-1 with TRBJ1-5; D remains unclear. Germline CDR1 is DFQATT and CDR2 is SNEGSKA (reference sequence). The CDR3 runs to 13 residues. The V gene lost 3 bases and the J gene lost 0 bases, with 6 bases spanning the gap. This chain's CDR3 is CSASVVSNQPQHF. The CDR3 DNA sequence: TGCAGTGCTAGCGTGGTTAGCAATCAGCCCCAGCATTTT.

This clonotype was seen ten or more times. This sequence joins TRBV10-2 and TRBJ1-2; no clear D gene. The CDR3 has 12 amino acids. V shed 2 bases and J shed 2 bases, with 3 bases lying between them. Germline V lookup: CDR1 WSHSY, CDR2 SAAADI. The CDR3 is CASSEGNYGYTF. The CDR3 region has the DNA TGCGCCAGCAGTGAGGGGAACTATGGCTACACCTTC.

This clonotype has at least ten counts. The chain links TRBV7-8 to TRBJ1-2; D gene ambiguous. The CDR3 has 15 residues. The germline V and J ends were trimmed by 5 bases and 6 bases, with 19 bases remaining between them. CDR1 is SGHVS, CDR2 FQNEAQ, per germline. For the CDR3, the DNA is TGTGCCAGCAGCGCCCGGAGTACTTGGGGTAATGGCTACACCTTC. It is translated as CASSARSTWGNGYTF. Based on the CDR3 plus reference TRBV7-8 and TRBJ1-2, the full variable domain is GAGVSQSPRYKVAKRGQDVALRCDPISGHVSLFWYQQALGQGPEFLTYFQNEAQLDKSGLPSDRFFAERPEGSVSTLKIQRTQQEDSAVYLCASSARSTWGNGYTFGSGTRLTVV.

The V and J genes are TRBV10-3 and TRBJ1-2; D is perhaps TRBD1 (5 bases). The CDR3 is 13 residues long. CDR1 is ENHRY and CDR2 is SYGVKD in the germline V gene. Trimming removed 4 bases from V and 6 bases from J, with 12 bases in between. CDR3 amino acids: CAISGWRGDGYTF. As DNA, the CDR3 is TGTGCCATCAGTGGATGGAGGGGTGATGGCTACACCTTC.

This clonotype is a singleton in its sample. The chain links TRBV6-2 or TRBV6-3 to TRBJ1-2; possibly TRBD1 for D (5 bases). CDR1 and CDR2 (germline): MNHEY, SVGEGT. The germline V and J ends were trimmed by 2 bases and 4 bases, with 11 bases remaining between them. This CDR3 is 14 amino acids long. CDR3 bases: TGTGCCAGCAGTTACGGTGCGACAGCCTATGGCTACACCTTC. It specifies CASSYGATAYGYTF.

This chain uses TRBV5-1 with TRBJ2-5; the D is unclear. The germline gives CDR1 SGHRS, CDR2 YFSETQ. The CDR3 consists of 14 residues. V shed 4 bases and J shed 9 bases, with 19 bases lying between them. The CDR3 protein is CASSVEDPARPQYF. The CDR3 region has the DNA TGCGCCAGCAGCGTTGAAGATCCGGCAAGACCCCAGTACTTC.

This chain uses TRBV5-1 with TRBJ2-7; the match to TRBD2 covers 11 bases. The CDR3 length is 15 residues. V dropped 3 bases and J dropped 7; count of bases not matched to a gene: 9. CDR1 is SGHRS, CDR2 YFSETQ, per germline. CDR3 residues: CASSSPGLAAREQYF. CDR3 coding DNA: TGCGCCAGCAGCTCGCCGGGACTAGCGGCTCGGGAGCAGTACTTC.

The rearrangement links TRBV10-3 to TRBJ2-7, with D perhaps matching TRBD1 (5 bases). Germline V lookup: CDR1 ENHRY, CDR2 SYGVKD. The V end lost 8 bases, the J end lost 8 bases, and 19 bases lay between the germline ends. The CDR3 has 13 residues. The CDR3 nucleotides are TGTGCCATCTCCGACAGCAATCAGCCCCAGCAGTACTTC. Its translation: CAISDSNQPQQYF.

This clonotype was observed at least ten times. The chain couples TRBV5-6 to TRBJ1-2, with TRBD1 identical over 7 bases. CDR1 is SGHDT, CDR2 YYEEEE, per germline. V lost 4 bases to trimming and J lost 5 bases; unmatched junction nucleotides: 8. The CDR3 length is 14 residues. The CDR3 sequence: CASSRGQTRYGYTF. CDR3 DNA: TGTGCCAGCAGCAGGGGGCAAACGCGGTATGGCTACACCTTC.

This rearrangement joins TRBV12-5 to TRBJ1-1, with a possible D match to TRBD1 (6 bases). Trimming took 1 base from V and 5 from J, leaving 11 bases between them. There are 14 residues in the CDR3. CDR1 and CDR2 (germline): LGHNT, FRNRAP. The CDR3 is CASGLATGGTEAFF. Here the CDR3 DNA reads TGTGCTAGTGGTTTGGCGACAGGTGGAACTGAAGCTTTCTTT.

The genes are TRBV19 and TRBJ2-7; 7 bases map to TRBD1. Germline CDR1 and CDR2: LNHDA and SQIVND (reference sequence). Trimming cost V 7 bases and J 6 bases; bases outside gene matches: 12. CDR3 size: 14 residues. CDR3: CASKDRPSVSEQYF. The CDR3 bases are TGTGCCAGTAAGGACAGGCCGTCGGTCTCCGAGCAGTACTTC.

This clonotype turned up a few times. The chain employs TRBV24-1 and TRBJ2-5; TRBD2 might be the D (6 bases). The CDR3 has 16 residues. CDR1 and CDR2 from the germline V gene are KGHDR and SFDVKD. V was shortened by 4 bases and J by 5 bases, with 19 bases between the two germline ends. CDR3 coding DNA: TGTGCCACCAGTGACCCGTTGGCCCCGGCGGGGGAGACCCAGTACTTC. It codes for CATSDPLAPAGETQYF.